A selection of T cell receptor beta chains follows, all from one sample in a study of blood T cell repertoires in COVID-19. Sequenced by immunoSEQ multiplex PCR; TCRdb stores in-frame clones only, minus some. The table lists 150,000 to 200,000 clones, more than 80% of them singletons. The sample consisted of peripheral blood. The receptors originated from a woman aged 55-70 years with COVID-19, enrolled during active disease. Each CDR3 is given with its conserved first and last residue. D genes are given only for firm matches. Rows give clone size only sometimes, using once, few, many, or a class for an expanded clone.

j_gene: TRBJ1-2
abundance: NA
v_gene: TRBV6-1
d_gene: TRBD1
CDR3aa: CASSEGQGGYGYTF
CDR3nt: TGTGCCAGCAGTGAAGGGCAGGGGGGCTATGGCTACACCTTC

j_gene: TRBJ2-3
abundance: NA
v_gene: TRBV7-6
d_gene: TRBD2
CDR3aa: CASSLGRLAGGTDTQYF
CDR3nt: TGTGCCAGCAGCTTAGGCAGGCTAGCGGGGGGAACAGATACGCAGTATTTT

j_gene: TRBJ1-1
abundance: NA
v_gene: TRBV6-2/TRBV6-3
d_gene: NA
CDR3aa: CASSYPSRGRGGSEAFF
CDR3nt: TGTGCCAGCAGTTACCCTTCTCGAGGTAGGGGAGGTTCTGAAGCTTTCTTT

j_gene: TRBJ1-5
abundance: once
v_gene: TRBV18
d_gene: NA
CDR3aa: CASSPSGGPQPQHF
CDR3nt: TGTGCCAGCTCACCGAGCGGGGGACCCCAGCCCCAGCATTTT

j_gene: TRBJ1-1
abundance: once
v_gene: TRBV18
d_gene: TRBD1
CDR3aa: CASSPPTGGKVEAFF
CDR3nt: TGTGCCAGCTCACCACCGACAGGGGGAAAAGTTGAAGCTTTCTTT

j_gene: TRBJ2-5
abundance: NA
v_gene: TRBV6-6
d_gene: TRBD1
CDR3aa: CASSYSKGQGRETQYF
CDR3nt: TGTGCCAGCAGTTACTCGAAGGGACAGGGTAGGGAGACCCAGTACTTC

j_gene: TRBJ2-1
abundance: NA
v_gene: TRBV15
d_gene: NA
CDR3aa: CATSSYRWNEQFF
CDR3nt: TGTGCCACCAGCAGCTATCGTTGGAATGAGCAGTTCTTC

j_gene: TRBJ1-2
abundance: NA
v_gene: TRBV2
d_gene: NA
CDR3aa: CASSERQTNYGYTF
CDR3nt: TGTGCCAGCAGTGAGCGGCAAACCAACTATGGCTACACCTTC

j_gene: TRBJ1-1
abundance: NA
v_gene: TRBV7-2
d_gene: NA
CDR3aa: CASSHGVEAFF
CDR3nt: TGTGCCAGCAGCCACGGGGTCGAAGCTTTCTTT

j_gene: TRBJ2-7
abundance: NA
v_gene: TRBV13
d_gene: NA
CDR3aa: CASSFVTGNEQYF
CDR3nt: TGTGCCAGCAGCTTTGTAACAGGGAACGAGCAGTACTTC

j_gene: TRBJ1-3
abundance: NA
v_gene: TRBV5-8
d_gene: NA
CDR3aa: CASSDLAGPSGNTIYF
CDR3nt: TGTGCCAGCAGCGACCTCGCGGGACCATCTGGAAACACCATATATTTT

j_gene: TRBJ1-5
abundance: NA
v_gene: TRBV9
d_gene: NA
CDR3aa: CASSEGQWWAVNQPQHF
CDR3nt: TGTGCCAGCAGCGAGGGGCAGTGGTGGGCTGTCAATCAGCCCCAGCATTTT

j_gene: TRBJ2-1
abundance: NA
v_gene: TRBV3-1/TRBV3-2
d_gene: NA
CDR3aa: CASSQAGGLPHEQFF
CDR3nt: TGTGCCAGCAGCCAAGCCGGGGGGCTCCCCCATGAGCAGTTCTTC

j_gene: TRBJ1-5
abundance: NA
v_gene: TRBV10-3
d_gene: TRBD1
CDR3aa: CATAPGQGANQPQHF
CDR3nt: TGTGCCACAGCCCCAGGACAGGGGGCTAATCAGCCCCAGCATTTT

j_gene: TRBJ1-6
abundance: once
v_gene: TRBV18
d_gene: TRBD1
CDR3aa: CASSLDRSNSPLHF
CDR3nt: TGTGCCAGCTCACTGGACAGGTCCAATTCACCCCTCCACTTT

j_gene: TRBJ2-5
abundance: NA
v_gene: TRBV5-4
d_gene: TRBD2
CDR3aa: CASSQRGGEETQYF
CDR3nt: TGTGCCAGCAGCCAGCGGGGGGGCGAGGAGACCCAGTACTTC

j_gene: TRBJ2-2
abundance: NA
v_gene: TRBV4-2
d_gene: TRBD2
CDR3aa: CASSLSPPLAGGTDTGELFF
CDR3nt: TGTGCCAGCAGCCTCTCACCCCCACTAGCGGGGGGTACGGACACCGGGGAGCTGTTTTTT

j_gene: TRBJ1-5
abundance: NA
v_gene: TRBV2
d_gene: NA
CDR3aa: CASSELGTNQPQHF
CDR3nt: TGTGCCAGCAGTGAACTGGGCACCAATCAGCCCCAGCATTTT

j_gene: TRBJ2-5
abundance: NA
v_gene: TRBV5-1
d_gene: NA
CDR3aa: CASSLGQGETQYF
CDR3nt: TGCGCCAGCAGCTTAGGCCAGGGGGAGACCCAGTACTTC

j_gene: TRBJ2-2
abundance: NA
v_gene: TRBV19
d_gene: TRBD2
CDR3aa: CASSTPGGPRGGGTNTGELFF
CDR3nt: TGTGCCAGTAGTACCCCCGGAGGTCCCCGGGGGGGAGGGACGAACACCGGGGAGCTGTTTTTT

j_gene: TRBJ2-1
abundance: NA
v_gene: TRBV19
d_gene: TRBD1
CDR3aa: CASTWTGTGYNEQFF
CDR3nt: TGTGCCAGTACCTGGACAGGGACCGGGTACAATGAGCAGTTCTTC

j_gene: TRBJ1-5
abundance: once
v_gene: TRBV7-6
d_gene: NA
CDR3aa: CASSLGGSEPQHF
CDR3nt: TGTGCCAGCAGCTTAGGGGGTAGCGAGCCCCAGCATTTT

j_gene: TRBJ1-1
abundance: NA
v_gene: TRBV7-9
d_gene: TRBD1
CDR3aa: CASSSGQGGVNTEAFF
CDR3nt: TGTGCCAGCAGCAGTGGACAGGGGGGTGTGAACACTGAAGCTTTCTTT

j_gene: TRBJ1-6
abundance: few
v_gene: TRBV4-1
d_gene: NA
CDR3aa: CASSQDARTSERSPLHF
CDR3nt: TGCGCCAGCAGCCAAGATGCCCGGACATCCGAGCGTTCACCCCTCCACTTT

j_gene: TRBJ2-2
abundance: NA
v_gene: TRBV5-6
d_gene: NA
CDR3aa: CASRIRGTGELFF
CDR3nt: TGTGCCAGCAGAATTAGGGGCACCGGGGAGCTGTTTTTT

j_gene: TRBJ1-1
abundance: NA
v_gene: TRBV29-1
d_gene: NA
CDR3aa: CSVGIDRNTEAFF
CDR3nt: TGCAGCGTTGGCATCGACAGGAACACTGAAGCTTTCTTT

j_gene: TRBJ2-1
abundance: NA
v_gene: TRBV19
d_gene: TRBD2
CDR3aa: CASGWGGGYNEQFF
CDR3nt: TGTGCCAGCGGTTGGGGGGGTGGTTACAATGAGCAGTTCTTC

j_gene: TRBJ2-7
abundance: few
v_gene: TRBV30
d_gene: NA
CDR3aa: CAWNREGSYARQYF
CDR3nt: TGTGCCTGGAACAGGGAGGGATCGTATGCGCGGCAGTACTTC

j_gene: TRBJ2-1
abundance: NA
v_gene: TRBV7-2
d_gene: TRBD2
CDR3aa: CASSLGLAGVYNEQFF
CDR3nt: TGTGCCAGCAGCTTAGGCCTAGCGGGGGTTTACAATGAGCAGTTCTTC

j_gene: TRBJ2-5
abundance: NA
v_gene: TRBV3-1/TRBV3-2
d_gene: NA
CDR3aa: CASSQAYTKETQYF
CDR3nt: TGTGCCAGCAGCCAAGCGTACACAAAAGAGACCCAGTACTTC

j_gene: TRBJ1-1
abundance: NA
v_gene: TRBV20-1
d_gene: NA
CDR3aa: CSASSPSGPDTEAFF
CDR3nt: TGCAGTGCTAGTTCTCCCTCCGGTCCGGACACTGAAGCTTTCTTT

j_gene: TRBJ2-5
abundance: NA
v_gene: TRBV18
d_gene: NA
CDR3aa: CASSPPGRPGAGTSGTQYF
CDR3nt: TGTGCCAGCTCCCCACCGGGCCGGCCTGGGGCGGGGACCTCAGGGACCCAGTACTTC

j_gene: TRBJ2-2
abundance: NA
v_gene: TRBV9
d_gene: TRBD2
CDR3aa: CASSVEAGGPGELFF
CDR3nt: TGTGCCAGCAGCGTAGAAGCGGGGGGGCCCGGGGAGCTGTTTTTT

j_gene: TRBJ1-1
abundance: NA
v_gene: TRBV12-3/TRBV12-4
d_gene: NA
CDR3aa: CASSLGGGYEAFF
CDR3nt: TGTGCCAGCAGTTTAGGGGGGGGGTATGAAGCTTTCTTT